This T cell receptor beta chain stems from a study of shared clonotypes between healthy human individuals. The CDR3 contains 15 residues. V shed 6 bases, J shed 4 bases, and the junction held 11 bases outside the gene matches. The V gene's germline CDR1 is SNHLY and CDR2 FYNNEI. Cells designated naive CD8 were CD45RO-negative and were positively selected for CCR7, with terminally differentiated effector memory CD45RA+ cells excluded. The repertoire was sequenced with immunoSEQ multiplex PCR; TCRdb's copy has only in-frame clones and lacks some. The profile shows about 820,000 clones, almost 95% of them singletons.

The TCR comes from a young man in good health. The V and J genes are TRBV2 and TRBJ1-2, with 7 bases lining up with TRBD1. What was sequenced was naive CD8+ T cells sorted from blood. The CDR3 nucleotides are TGTGCCAGCAGCCCGGGACAGTCGACCACCTATGGCTACACCTTC. Residues: CASSPGQSTTYGYTF.